The text below deals with one T cell receptor (beta chain). This clone appeared a few times. The target of this receptor is not known. No clone much larger than this one lies a single base away; base qualities are absent. Inclusive of the bounding cysteine and phenylalanine, the CDR3 is 13 residues long. The retained sequence is limited to the CDR3, 39 bases, with the frame set at the first base. V is reduced by 3 bases and J by 4 bases, leaving a spacing of 12 bases between them. The germline V gene (reference sequence) yields GTSNPN for CDR1 and SVGIG for CDR2. This record comes from a study of vaccination effects on CD4 cells after COVID-19 (dated by TCRdb to the early 2020s). About the full investigation: Each participant got two doses of an mRNA SARS-CoV-2 vaccine, either BNT162b2 or mRNA-1273. SARS-CoV-2 spike-specific CD4+ TCR repertoires from before and after mRNA vaccination were compared in COVID-19 convalescent patients and in infection-naive vaccine recipients. A total of 9 to 11 COVID-19 convalescent patients and several SARS-CoV-2-naive healthy vaccine recipients were included in the full study. Cultures from other donors in the study were sequenced with the Oncomine TCR Beta short-read assay on an Illumina iSeq 100. Overall study outcomes, separate from this receptor: The study was limited by a small number of convalescent patients and lacked early post-infection timepoints. In healthy vaccine recipients, vaccine-induced clones were almost all SARS-CoV-2 mono-reactive, with only 1 of 255 cross-reactive with common cold coronaviruses. Both infection-induced and vaccine-induced clones contracted markedly at late post-vaccination timepoints, which is consistent with waning T cell responses.

The library was obtained by the immunoSEQ multiplex PCR assay. TCR beta CDR3 sequencing was performed on DNA from the cultured, isolated CD4+ T cells. The original pipeline was this. Non-productive TCR sequences were removed and reads were trimmed to the CDR3 region, keeping CDR3s of at least 7 amino acids. Antigen-specific clonotypes were identified with the MANAFEST web app by comparing expansion in peptide wells against reference cultures. For clones to be considered positive, expansion at FDR<0.05 versus reference and all other wells, an odds ratio above 5, and a frequency above 0.1% in two replicate wells were required. Cross-reactive clonotypes were defined as significantly expanded in SARS-CoV-2 spike wells and in at least one common cold coronavirus spike condition. CDR3 similarity was assessed by Levenshtein distance using the stringdist R package, and unrooted trees were constructed with ape in R 3.6.1. Sourced from immuneACCESS, this table was stored by TCRdb with only in-frame sequences that have V and J called. A share of the clones is absent; for the studies checked, an unresolved V gene accounts for under half, and the remainder has no known explanation. D and trimming come from the DNA, and the V and J calls and clone size come from that table. The sample data list tens of thousands of clones, and 65% to 75% of these were observed just once. The ten largest clones represent 2.5% to 3% of the sample.

In the ViraFEST assay, PBMC were stimulated with viral peptide pools, and TCR sequencing was then used to find antigen-specific CD4+ T cell clonotypes based on their expansion. After around 10 days of culture, CD4+ T cells were isolated with the EasySep CD4+ T cell isolation kit. None of the healthy vaccine recipients had a prior SARS-CoV-2 infection, which was confirmed by nucleocapsid antibody tests that came back negative both before and after vaccination. A few million PBMC per well were cultured with approximately 10 ug/ml peptides in IMDM containing approximately 4.7% human AB serum, approximately 10 IU/ml IL-2 and gentamicin. Half of the culture medium was replaced with fresh IL-2-containing medium on days 3 and 7. Unless noted otherwise, every peptide stimulation condition was cultured in triplicate wells. Using Ficoll-Paque Plus gradient centrifugation, PBMC were separated from whole blood and then either used fresh or cryopreserved at -140C. The spike proteins of SARS-CoV-2 and of the common cold coronaviruses HCoV-NL63, HCoV-OC43 and HCoV-229E were spanned by overlapping peptide pools. The QIAamp micro DNA kit was used to extract genomic DNA from the cultured CD4+ T cells.

Sequencing was performed on CD4+ T cells from PBMCs cultured with HCoV-NL63 spike peptides, taken before COVID-19 vaccination. Taken with the paper, the label for cell subset or site translates to: HCoV-NL63 spike overlapping peptide pool stimulation. The clonotype was recovered from a human donor who received a COVID-19 vaccine. The rearranged chain carries TRBV30 and TRBJ1-2; TRBD1 could be the D gene, as 5 bases match. CDR3 region: CAWRVGGGYGYTF. In nucleotides, the sequence is TGTGCCTGGAGGGTCGGGGGTGGCTATGGCTACACCTTC. When the CDR3 is completed using the reference TRBV30 and TRBJ1-2 genes on either side, the full variable domain is SQTIHQWPATLVQPVGSPLSLECTVEGTSNPNLYWYRQAAGRGLQLLFYSVGIGQISSEVPQNLSASRPQDRQFILSSKKLLLSDSGFYLCAWRVGGGYGYTFGSGTRLTVV.